The rows below give T cell receptor beta chains drawn from one sample of a study of PD-L1 blockade in urothelial cancer. Produced via immunoSEQ multiplex PCR; TCRdb's table is partial and in-frame only. The sample yields approximately 32,000 clones, roughly 80% seen once. This sample comprised PBMCs, obtained around atezolizumab (anti-PD-L1) treatment. Source of these receptors: a man aged 55-75 years with urothelial cancer. Each CDR3 is given with its conserved first and last residue. Fields, in order: V gene, clone size, CDR3 protein. Size is stated for part of the rows, as once, few or many counts, or as a class when the clone is expanded.

TRBV12-5	-	CASGLELQAGTSGYTF
TRBV27	-	CASSRTLDSNNYEQYF
TRBV10-3	-	CAISESRGGRTDTQYF
TRBV7-8	-	CASSFLASGGLFSYEQYF
TRBV2	-	CASSPEETQYF
TRBV30	-	CAWSKGLVSYNEQFF
TRBV6-1	-	CASSEGTAGGTDTQYF
TRBV6-1	-	CASSDRASGGGTGELFF
TRBV5-4	-	CASSQGQGATMNTEAFF
TRBV18	-	CASSPPTGEVAFF
TRBV6-5	-	CASSRGYRADTQYF
TRBV13	once	CASSLAGLAGGQYQETQYF
TRBV2	-	CASSITVNEKLFF
TRBV28	-	CASSLAPYGGGPDTQYF
TRBV7-6	-	CASSLQAYSGGVVTQYF
TRBV5-1	-	CASSLGQAPTYTGELFF
TRBV5-1	-	CASSLEASGGAPQETQYF
TRBV7-9	-	CASSSGQSSYEQYF
TRBV18	-	CASSPDGTVEAFF
TRBV7-8	medium-sized	CASSSGTSGGARNEQFF
TRBV21-1	-	CASSTPRTALKNTGELFF
TRBV5-1	-	CASSLPGTGGFDEQFF
TRBV28	medium-sized	CASSPRVRYGYTF
TRBV7-9	-	CASSPTRSRGHTQYF
TRBV6-1	-	CASSDVTGNQPQHF
TRBV6-1	-	CASTEGTDYGYTF
TRBV23-1	-	CASSQSVLAGGGQPQHF
TRBV15	-	CATSRDFADYNEQFF
TRBV28	-	CASSSRDTTNEKLFF
TRBV11-2	-	CASSHRLADQETQYF
TRBV30	few	CAWKADTEAFF
TRBV19	-	CASSIRLQGFFGGELFF
TRBV2	-	CASSRQFMNTEAFF
TRBV28	few	CASNPFRGAGKDSPLHF
TRBV28	-	CATQTGTGGDWDSPLHF
TRBV4-2	few	CASSQASYGYTF
TRBV2	-	CASSGWGQGFSQPQHF
TRBV19	-	CASSYAGGFTEAFF
TRBV4-2	-	CASSQGYWGDTGELFF
TRBV9	-	CASSVDVSGGTGELFF
TRBV11-1	once	CASSPGSGDATEAFF
TRBV6-4	-	CASSQGTGDYNEQFF
TRBV2	-	CASSEQASSYEQYF
TRBV9	-	CASSVEAGWEGYEQYF
TRBV27	once	CASSFRGNGYTF
TRBV7-3	-	CASSGDPGLHNEQFF
TRBV4-1	-	CASSQVRVGTGGMVMKKLFF